The 17 T cell receptor beta chains below were found in one sample sequenced in a study of control samples from healthy donors and cancer patients. This table comes from immunoSEQ multiplex PCR, and its TCRdb copy is limited to in-frame clones, with some not included. The table shows 120,000 or so clones, with about nine tenths occurring only once. The specimen was blood. Receptors were obtained from a man in his forties in good health.

The V call is TRBV24-1, the J call TRBJ1-3; unclear D gene. The germline gives CDR1 KGHDR, CDR2 SFDVKD. The V and J ends lost 4 bases and 2 bases respectively, with 14 bases between them. This CDR3 is built from 16 residues. The CDR3 nucleotides are TGTGCCACCAGTGACCCCGGGGAGGCCGCTGGAAACACCATATATTTT. Translating gives CATSDPGEAAGNTIYF.

The chain recombines TRBV7-9 with TRBJ1-2; 7 bases agree with TRBD1. V was clipped by 5 bases and J by 0 bases; unmatched bases: 6. The CDR3 sequence is 15 residues long. CDR1 and CDR2 (germline): SEHNR, FQNEAQ (reference sequence). The CDR3 spells CASSPTGTANYGYTF. The CDR3 coding sequence is TGTGCCAGCAGCCCTACCGGGACAGCTAACTATGGCTACACCTTC.

The chain links TRBV5-1 to TRBJ1-2, with TRBD1 matching over 8 bases. The germline V gene encodes CDR1 SGHRS and CDR2 YFSETQ. This CDR3 is built from 13 residues. After removal of 4 bases from V and 7 bases from J, the junction contained 6 bases not matched to a gene. DNA for the CDR3: TGCGCCAGCAGCCCGACAGGGGACAGTGGCTACACCTTC. The encoded protein is CASSPTGDSGYTF.

The V call is TRBV30, the J call TRBJ1-5; 7 positions agree with TRBD1. The length of the CDR3 is 13 residues. V lost 1 base to trimming and J lost 4 bases; unmatched junction nucleotides: 1. The V gene's germline CDR1 is GTSNPN and CDR2 SVGIG (reference sequence). CDR3 nucleotides: TGTGCCTGGAGTGCACAGGGGAATCAGCCCCAGCATTTT. This sequence encodes CAWSAQGNQPQHF. The full variable domain, with the rest looked up from reference TRBV30 and TRBJ1-5, is SQTIHQWPATLVQPVGSPLSLECTVEGTSNPNLYWYRQAAGRGLQLLFYSVGIGQISSEVPQNLSASRPQDRQFILSSKKLLLSDSGFYLCAWSAQGNQPQHFGDGTRLSIL.

The chain has TRBV6-1 and TRBJ2-3, with TRBD2 matching 11 bases. Looked up from germline, CDR1 is MNHNS and CDR2 is SASEGT. CDR3 length equals 17 residues. V lost 4 bases and J lost 2; bases outside the gene matches: 8. Here the CDR3 DNA reads TGTGCCAGCAGTGCCCAGGCTAGCGGGGGGATCACAGATACGCAGTATTTT. Translating gives CASSAQASGGITDTQYF.

The genes are TRBV5-4 and TRBJ2-5, with 8 positions matching TRBD1. The trim removed 4 bases at V and 5 bases at J, leaving 4 bases unmatched. CDR1 and CDR2 (germline): SGHNT, YYREEE (reference sequence). This CDR3 has 13 residues. The CDR3 coding sequence is TGTGCCAGCAGCACAGGGGGGCAGGAGACCCAGTACTTC. Its protein is CASSTGGQETQYF.

This chain uses TRBV2 with TRBJ2-5; a possible D gene is TRBD2 (6 bases). The ends were cut back, 5 bases at V and 3 bases at J, with 16 bases in the middle. Germline loops: CDR1 SNHLY, CDR2 FYNNEI. The CDR3 runs to 15 residues. The CDR3 DNA reads as TGTGCCAGCAGTAATTTCCTAGCGCCGAAAGAGACCCAGTACTTC. This sequence encodes CASSNFLAPKETQYF.

V is TRBV19 and J is TRBJ1-6; D gene unclear. Germline V gene sequence: CDR1 LNHDA, CDR2 SQIVND (reference sequence). The CDR3 loop spans 16 amino acids. V was trimmed by 1 base and J by 4 bases, leaving 11 bases between them. The CDR3 here is CASSIGGQDYNSPLHF. The CDR3 nucleotides are TGTGCCAGTAGTATAGGGGGTCAGGATTATAATTCACCCCTCCACTTT.

CDR3 protein: CASSPIGRIMSNYGYTF. The CDR3 region has the DNA TGCGCCAGCAGCCCTATAGGGCGGATCATGTCCAACTATGGCTACACCTTC. The V call is TRBV5-1, the J call TRBJ1-2; D is undetermined. Looked up from germline, CDR1 is SGHRS and CDR2 is YFSETQ. The CDR3 has 17 amino acids. The germline V and J ends were trimmed by 4 bases and 2 bases, with 21 bases remaining between them.

The chain combines TRBV19 with TRBJ1-2; 8 nucleotides align to TRBD1. V shed 5 bases and J 4 bases; nucleotides not matched to a gene: 18. This CDR3 is 18 amino acids long. Germline CDR1 and CDR2: LNHDA and SQIVND (reference sequence). The CDR3 sequence is CASSPGTGRTLTFYGYTF. As DNA, the CDR3 is TGTGCCAGTAGTCCAGGGACAGGCCGCACTCTTACATTCTATGGCTACACCTTC. The full variable domain, in which reference TRBV19 and TRBJ1-2 provide the parts outside the CDR3, is DGGITQSPKYLFRKEGQNVTLSCEQNLNHDAMYWYRQDPGQGLRLIYYSQIVNDFQKGDIAEGYSVSREKKESFPLTVTSAQKNPTAFYLCASSPGTGRTLTFYGYTFGSGTRLTVV.

The chain uses TRBV15 and TRBJ1-5; D is unresolved. V dropped 0 bases and J dropped 3 bases, with 9 bases sitting between them. The CDR3 has 15 amino acids. CDR1 is LNHNV and CDR2 is YYDKDF in the germline V gene (reference sequence). In DNA, the CDR3 is TGTGCCACCAGCAGAGAAGGGATGGACAATCAGCCCCAGCATTTT. It specifies CATSREGMDNQPQHF.

This clone was counted once. CDR3 loop: CASSLGTYRDTEAFF. DNA for the CDR3: TGTGCCAGCAGCTTAGGGACATACAGGGACACTGAAGCTTTCTTT. This rearrangement joins TRBV11-3 to TRBJ1-1; tentative D call: TRBD1 (6 bases). Trimming removed 1 base from V and 3 bases from J, with 12 bases in between. The germline CDR1 and CDR2 sequences are SGHNT and YENEEA. CDR3 length: 15 residues.

V usage is TRBV6-6 and J usage is TRBJ2-7; TRBD1 agrees at 10 bases. With V trimmed by 9 bases and J by 5 bases, 10 bases remained unmatched. The germline CDR1 and CDR2 sequences are MNHNY and SVGAGI (reference sequence). The CDR3 length is 14 residues. The CDR3 sequence: CASVWDRGRHEQYF. The CDR3, as DNA: TGTGCCAGTGTATGGGACAGGGGACGACACGAGCAGTACTTC.

The V gene is TRBV10-1, the J gene TRBJ2-1; 8 nucleotides line up with TRBD2. V shed 3 bases and J 6 bases; nucleotides not matched to a gene: 7. There are 15 residues in the CDR3. Germline-derived CDR1 and CDR2 are WNHNN and SYGVQD (reference sequence). CDR3 DNA sequence: TGCGCCAGCAGTGACTATTCCGGGGGGGCCAATGAGCAGTTCTTC. The encoded protein is CASSDYSGGANEQFF.

This clone was picked up one time. This chain connects TRBV6-5 to TRBJ1-2; D is undetermined. V was trimmed by 4 bases and J by 4 bases, leaving 10 bases between them. The CDR3 runs to 13 residues. In germline, CDR1 is MNHEY, CDR2 SVGAGI. CDR3 region: CASSSLRFYGYTF. DNA of the CDR3: TGTGCCAGCAGTTCCTTGCGGTTCTATGGCTACACCTTC.

The chain joins TRBV7-6 to TRBJ2-2; 8 nucleotides align to TRBD1. From germline, CDR1 is SGHVS and CDR2 FNYEAQ. The CDR3 sequence is 18 residues long. V was clipped by 4 bases and J by 7 bases; unmatched bases: 17. CDR3 nucleotide sequence: TGTGCCAGCAGCTCCCAGGCGGTGGGCAGGGGGCTTGGCGGGGAGCTGTTTTTT. Its protein is CASSSQAVGRGLGGELFF.

V is TRBV5-5 and J is TRBJ2-1; D is perhaps TRBD1 (5 bases). CDR1 is SGHKS, CDR2 YYEKEE, per germline (reference sequence). The ends were cut back, 4 bases at V and 5 bases at J, with 7 bases in the middle. The CDR3 spans 12 residues. The CDR3: CASSGQDNEQFF. In DNA, the CDR3 is TGTGCCAGCAGCGGACAAGACAATGAGCAGTTCTTC.